The 13 T cell receptor beta chains listed next were all sequenced from one sample in a study of post-analysis software for immune sequencing data. Every TCR beta cDNA library bore unique molecular identifiers. TCRdb reprocessed the PCR reads with MiXCR, giving one entry per CDR3 protein. Of about 260,000 distinct CDR3 sequences in the sample, about 38% were seen once. These receptors are not linked to any known antigen. Study observations and caveats: Patients carried roughly 5 TRBV segments more frequently than controls did, and TRBV5-6, TRBV5-1 and TRBV20-1 were among them.

The sequencing input was blood. These receptors came from a girl aged 10 to 17 with multiple sclerosis.

This clonotype was counted at least ten times. The rearrangement uses TRBV27 and TRBJ1-2; D remains ambiguous. The germline V gene encodes CDR1 MNHEY and CDR2 SMNVEV (reference sequence). The CDR3 consists of 13 residues. With 6 bases removed from V and 7 bases from J, the gap between germline ends came to 15 bases. In nucleotides, the CDR3 is TGTGCCAGCAGCCCAACTCCCCTGGGTGGCTACACCTTC. Its protein product is CASSPTPLGGYTF.

CDR3 bases: TGCAGCGTCCTCGACAGGGGTGGTACCTACGAGCAGTACTTC. It yields the protein CSVLDRGGTYEQYF. The V gene is TRBV29-1, the J gene TRBJ2-7; TRBD1 agrees at 8 bases. V was pared by 6 bases and J by 2 bases, with 9 bases of the junction left unmatched. The CDR3 runs to 14 residues. CDR1 is SQVTM and CDR2 is ANQGSEA in the germline V gene.

The chain combines TRBV20-1 with TRBJ2-7, with 12 bases lining up with TRBD1. With V trimmed by 1 base and J by 6 bases, 7 bases remained unmatched. CDR3 size: 15 residues. Per the germline V gene, CDR1 is DFQATT and CDR2 is SNEGSKA (reference sequence). This CDR3 is CSARGSGTGGSEQYF. The CDR3 DNA follows: TGCAGTGCTAGAGGGAGCGGGACAGGGGGCTCCGAGCAGTACTTC.

At least ten counts were recorded for this clonotype. The chain combines TRBV5-1 with TRBJ2-5; D might be TRBD2 (6 bases). V lost 0 bases, J lost 2 bases, and 8 bases lay in between. This CDR3 comprises 14 residues. In germline, CDR1 is SGHRS, CDR2 YFSETQ. The CDR3 DNA follows: TGCGCCAGCAGCTTGGGCGGGACGCAAGAGACCCAGTACTTC. As protein: CASSLGGTQETQYF.

This clonotype turned up a few times. The chain joins TRBV5-1 to TRBJ1-1; the D is unclear. Trimming cost V 0 bases and J 0 bases, with 6 bases left between them. The V gene's germline CDR1 is SGHRS and CDR2 YFSETQ. This CDR3 has 14 amino acids. This chain's CDR3 is CASSLADLNTEAFF. Here the CDR3 DNA reads TGCGCCAGCAGCTTGGCCGACTTGAACACTGAAGCTTTCTTT.

This clonotype was picked up many times. V and J are TRBV7-9 and TRBJ2-3; D may be TRBD2 (6 bases). Per germline, CDR1 SEHNR and CDR2 FQNEAQ (reference sequence). V lost 5 bases and J 0 bases, leaving 21 bases between the germline ends. CDR3 size: 18 residues. CDR3 nucleotides: TGTGCCAGCAGCACGGACGGTTCGTCGAGCGGGAGCACAGATACGCAGTATTTT. This encodes CASSTDGSSSGSTDTQYF.

The chain couples TRBV29-1 to TRBJ1-2, with 7 bases fitting TRBD1. Germline V gene sequence: CDR1 SQVTM, CDR2 ANQGSEA. The V and J ends lost 4 bases and 4 bases, in that order; junction bases with no gene match: 6. The CDR3 spans 13 residues. Here the CDR3 DNA reads TGCAGCGTTGCCCAGGGGGTCTCCTATGGCTACACCTTC. This gives the protein CSVAQGVSYGYTF. Full variable domain (remainder filled in from reference TRBV29-1 and TRBJ1-2): SAVISQKPSRDICQRGTSLTIQCQVDSQVTMMFWYRQQPGQSLTLIATANQGSEATYESGFVIDKFPISRPNLTFSTLTVSNMSPEDSSIYLCSVAQGVSYGYTFGSGTRLTVV.

This chain uses TRBV10-3 with TRBJ2-7, with unresolved D. This CDR3 has 13 amino acids. Germline CDR1 is ENHRY and CDR2 is SYGVKD. V dropped 0 bases and J dropped 3 bases, with 6 bases sitting between them. The CDR3 loop reads CAISESWGYEQYF. In DNA form, the CDR3 reads TGTGCCATCAGTGAGTCTTGGGGCTACGAGCAGTACTTC.

This clonotype was counted a few times. This rearrangement joins TRBV3-1 to TRBJ1-4; tentatively, D is TRBD1 (5 bases). CDR1 and CDR2 (germline): LGHDT, YNNKEL (reference sequence). The CDR3 consists of 12 residues. Trimming shortened V by 0 bases and J by 14 bases, and 10 bases separated the two germline ends. Here the CDR3 DNA reads TGTGCCAGCAGCCAAGATGGGGGAGCCCTGTTTTTT. Translation gives CASSQDGGALFF.

The V and J genes are TRBV6-5 and TRBJ1-2; maybe TRBD1 (5 bases). Germline-derived CDR1 and CDR2 are MNHEY and SVGAGI. The CDR3 has 14 amino acids. The ends were cut back, 6 bases at V and 3 bases at J, with 14 bases in the middle. The chain's CDR3 is CASRNLGEDYGYTF. The CDR3 coding sequence is TGTGCCAGCAGAAATCTGGGGGAGGACTATGGCTACACCTTC.

This clonotype was seen only once. Relative to the germline gene, one junction end is altered; a read error may explain this. This sequence joins TRBV5-1 and TRBJ2-5; D might be TRBD1 or TRBD2, each matching 6 bases. The CDR3 extends over 12 amino acids. Germline V gene lookup returns CDR1 SGHRS and CDR2 YFSETQ. CDR3 nucleotides: TGCGCCAGCACCTTGGGGGGCCGACATTTGGACTTC. It translates to CASTLGGRHLDF.

There are a few counts of this clonotype. The J gene is TRBJ1-4, the V gene TRBV6-6; D perhaps matches TRBD1 (6 bases). The V end lost 6 bases, the J end lost 5 bases, and 22 bases lay between the germline ends. This CDR3 comprises 17 residues. Germline V gene lookup returns CDR1 MNHNY and CDR2 SVGAGI (reference sequence). This chain's CDR3 is CASRPRGGQGRNEKLFF. CDR3 nucleotides: TGTGCCAGCAGACCGAGAGGGGGGCAGGGTAGGAATGAAAAACTGTTTTTT.

This clonotype has more than one count but fewer than ten. This sequence may be a read error, since a much larger clone differs from it by one base. CDR3 sequence: CASSLGQGKDNEQYF. As DNA, the CDR3 is TGTGCCAGCAGCTTAGGGCAGGGAAAGGACAATGAGCAGTACTTC. The chain links TRBV7-6 to TRBJ2-5; a weak D match, TRBD1 (5 bases). This CDR3 has 15 amino acids. The V gene's germline CDR1 is SGHVS and CDR2 FNYEAQ. Trimming removed 1 base at V and 11 bases at J, with 20 bases between.